The clone carrying this TCR beta chain occurred a few times. The data derive from a study of blood T cell repertoires in COVID-19. The overall study: Whether acute or convalescent, the COVID-19 samples came from the United States, Italy and Spain.

As processed by the authors: Reference gene primer amplification gave estimated nucleated cell counts. Repertoires were generated with immunoSEQ multiplex PCR, while TCRdb's copy carries only in-frame clones and drops some. The DNA gave D and trimming, while V, J and clone size come from that table. There are 130,000 or so clones in the sample; around four fifths occur only once, and roughly 20% lies in the top ten. The germline CDR1 and CDR2 sequences are SNHLY and FYNNEI. The CDR3 length is 13 residues. V shed 8 bases, J shed 5 bases, and the junction held 7 bases outside the gene matches. The TCR sequence derives from an elderly man with acute or convalescent COVID-19. Sequenced material: peripheral blood. The chain carries TRBV2 and TRBJ2-7; 9 bases fit TRBD2. CDR3 in amino acids: CASGPGTSNEQYF. The CDR3 DNA reads as TGTGCCAGCGGACCCGGGACTAGCAACGAGCAGTACTTC. Full variable domain (outside the CDR3, taken from reference TRBV2 and TRBJ2-7): EPEVTQTPSHQVTQMGQEVILRCVPISNHLYFYWYRQILGQKVEFLVSFYNNEISEKSEIFDDQFSVERPDGSNFTLKIRSTKLEDSAMYFCASGPGTSNEQYFGPGTRLTVT.